This T cell receptor beta chain was observed in a study of blood T cells in healthy people across ages. In the study overall: Template switching captured about one barcoded beta molecule per two T cells.

Each donor's blood draw was around 10 milliliters of peripheral blood. Study conclusions and caveats: Observed TCR beta diversity per million T cells went down as age went up. This fall followed a roughly linear course with age.

V lost 1 base and J 0 bases, leaving 8 bases between the germline ends. The germline gives CDR1 SGHKS, CDR2 YYEKEE (reference sequence). The CDR3 loop spans 16 amino acids. For the second PCR, which ran for about 6 to 11 cycles, a sample-barcoded 5' primer and a J-beta primer mix were used. Each cDNA molecule, via a template-switch adaptor with 12 random nucleotides, was tagged. MiXCR, run by TCRdb on the 5' RACE reads, gives a single entry per CDR3 protein. The table records around 1,600,000 distinct CDR3 sequences, 35% to 45% of them present only once. This clonotype has a handful of counts. What it recognizes is unknown.

Source material: blood. The J gene is TRBJ2-6, the V gene TRBV5-5; D call uncertain. This receptor was obtained from a woman aged 18 to 35 in good health. CDR3 residues: CASSLNPSSGANVLTF. The CDR3 DNA sequence: TGTGCCAGCAGCTTGAACCCGAGCTCTGGGGCCAACGTCCTGACTTTC.